The 5 T cell receptor beta chains given below trace back to one sample, sequenced in a study of CD8 T cells in ankylosing spondylitis. TCRdb independently ran MiXCR on the 5' RACE reads; one entry per CDR3 protein. The sample includes just over 150,000 distinct CDR3 sequences, around 20% of them seen just once. The sequenced material came from blood, either unsorted or a sorted T cell fraction (not recorded which). These receptors came from a male donor with ankylosing spondylitis or in good health (not recorded which).

This clonotype was counted ten times or more. This sequence joins TRBV20-1 and TRBJ1-1; 9 bases fit TRBD1. V was pared by 5 bases and J by 4 bases, with 8 bases of the junction left unmatched. Germline CDR1 and CDR2: DFQATT and SNEGSKA (reference sequence). The CDR3 sequence is 14 residues long. The CDR3 sequence: CSAPHGQGSTEAFF. The CDR3, as DNA: TGCAGTGCTCCCCACGGACAGGGGAGCACTGAAGCTTTCTTT.

The chain combines TRBV12-3 or TRBV12-4 with TRBJ2-1; the D gene is possibly TRBD1 (6 bases). V was shortened by 3 bases and J by 5 bases, with 14 bases between the two germline ends. This CDR3 is 15 amino acids long. In nucleotides, the CDR3 is TGTGCCAGCAGTTTCGGGCAGGGGAATAACAATGAGCAGTTCTTC. Translation: CASSFGQGNNNEQFF.

This clonotype was detected only a few times. The chain recombines TRBV3-1 with TRBJ2-1; D possibly corresponds to TRBD1 (6 bases). This CDR3 contains 13 residues. CDR1 LGHDT and CDR2 YNNKEL come from the germline V gene (reference sequence). V gave up 4 bases and J gave up 7 bases, with 11 bases separating them. Here the CDR3 reads CASSPTDRNEQFF. The CDR3 nucleotides are TGTGCCAGCAGCCCGACAGACAGGAATGAGCAGTTCTTC.

This clonotype has a count of ten or more. This rearrangement joins TRBV20-1 to TRBJ1-1; weak D call: TRBD1 (6 bases). V lost 5 bases and J 4 bases, leaving 14 bases between the germline ends. The CDR3 sequence is 13 residues long. The germline V gene encodes CDR1 DFQATT and CDR2 SNEGSKA (reference sequence). The CDR3 reads CSAFRRGGTEAFF. The CDR3 DNA sequence: TGCAGTGCTTTCAGGAGGGGGGGCACTGAAGCTTTCTTT.

A few counts support this clonotype. The rearrangement joins TRBV28 to TRBJ2-7; 11 bases map to TRBD2. The CDR3 totals 16 residues. V was clipped by 3 bases and J by 5 bases; unmatched bases: 9. CDR1 is MDHEN, CDR2 SYDVKM, per germline. The CDR3 bases are TGTGCCAGCAGTTTTTCCCTGACTAGCGGGATCGACGAGCAGTACTTC. Amino acids: CASSFSLTSGIDEQYF.